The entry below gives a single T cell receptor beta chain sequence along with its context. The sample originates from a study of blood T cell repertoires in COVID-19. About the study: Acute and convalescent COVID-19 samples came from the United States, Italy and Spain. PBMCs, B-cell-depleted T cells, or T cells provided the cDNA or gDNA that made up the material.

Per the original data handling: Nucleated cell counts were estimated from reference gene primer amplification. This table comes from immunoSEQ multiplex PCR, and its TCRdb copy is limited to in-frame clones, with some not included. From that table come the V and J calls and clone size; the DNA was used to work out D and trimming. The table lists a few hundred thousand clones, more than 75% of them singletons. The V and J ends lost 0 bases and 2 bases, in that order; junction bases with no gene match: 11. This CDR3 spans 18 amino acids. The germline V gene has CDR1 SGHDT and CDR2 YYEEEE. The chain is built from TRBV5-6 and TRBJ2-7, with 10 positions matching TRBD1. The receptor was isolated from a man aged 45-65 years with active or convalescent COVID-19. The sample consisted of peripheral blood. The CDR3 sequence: CASSLVRDRGKEPYEQYF. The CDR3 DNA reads TGTGCCAGCAGCTTGGTTCGGGACAGGGGAAAAGAACCCTACGAGCAGTACTTC.